A selection of T cell receptor beta chains follows, all from one sample in a study of PD-1 blockade in classical Hodgkin lymphoma. The data were produced by immunoSEQ multiplex PCR, yet TCRdb's version contains in-frame clones alone and is incomplete. The sample shows approximately 45,000 clones, more than 75% of them seen only once. The source material was peripheral blood mononuclear cells (PBMCs). The receptor set was obtained from a human donor with classical Hodgkin lymphoma. Both conserved end residues are part of each CDR3.

V gene	J gene	CDR3 protein
TRBV6-4	TRBJ2-1	CASSDSRAGGGGYNEQFF
TRBV9	TRBJ2-1	CASSTTTSGVYNEQFF
TRBV10-1	TRBJ1-3	CASSERSSGNTIYF
TRBV5-4	TRBJ1-1	CASSLSGVNTEAFF
TRBV7-9	TRBJ2-5	CASSLAQETQYF
TRBV18	TRBJ2-2	CASSPQRTSGRATGELFF
TRBV9	TRBJ2-1	CASSSLAGGSYNEQFF
TRBV27	TRBJ2-2	CASSLGLENTGELFF
TRBV5-1	TRBJ2-7	CASSSSVYEQYF
TRBV7-2	TRBJ1-1	CASSPEGYTEAFF
TRBV29-1	TRBJ2-6	CSVELVSGANVLTF
TRBV2	TRBJ2-1	CASSVARETYEQFF
TRBV27	TRBJ1-1	CASSLVAGNTEAFF
TRBV5-1	TRBJ2-1	CASSFGTSGYNEQFF
TRBV29-1	TRBJ2-4	CSVGGDTKGNIQYF
TRBV29-1	TRBJ2-2	CSAGGTGASTGELFF
TRBV9	TRBJ1-1	CASSVGWGNTEAFF
TRBV29-1	TRBJ2-3	CSVEVRSTDTQYF
TRBV2	TRBJ1-2	CASREAGRTHNYGYTF
TRBV5-1	TRBJ1-2	CASGPGRPIYGYTF
TRBV2	TRBJ2-6	CASGTVSGANVLTF
TRBV6-4	TRBJ1-2	CASSDSPDRGFGYTF
TRBV5-5	TRBJ2-3	CASSLYGEGDTQYF
TRBV5-5	TRBJ1-1	CASSLVGETEAFF
TRBV7-3	TRBJ2-1	CASSSRGESEQFF
TRBV18	TRBJ1-1	CASSPDGTVNTEAFF
TRBV15	TRBJ2-1	CATSRDPSGVYNEQFF
TRBV7-9	TRBJ1-1	CASSHTWSGGADTEAFF
TRBV6-1	TRBJ1-4	CASRVVGFNEKLFF
TRBV6-1	TRBJ2-7	CASESAGGPYEQYF
TRBV19	TRBJ1-2	CASSIARSYGYTF
TRBV27	TRBJ1-5	CASSFIGHVDGRQPQHF
TRBV10-3	TRBJ1-2	CAISERAGVHGYTF
TRBV6-1	TRBJ1-4	CASSEPAGGIEKLFF
TRBV27	TRBJ2-7	CASSLTAGVAYEQYF
TRBV9	TRBJ2-3	CASSAPPGTGGADTQYF
TRBV7-3	TRBJ1-1	CASSFDANTEAFF
TRBV10-3	TRBJ2-7	CAITPVLAGGTYEQYF
TRBV27	TRBJ1-6	CASSRWANSPLHF
TRBV5-1	TRBJ2-3	CASSPGGQGATDTQYF
TRBV18	TRBJ1-1	CASSPARANTEAFF